This T cell receptor (beta chain) was identified during a study of CD8 T cells in ankylosing spondylitis. Study-level findings and limits: Certain motif variants had earlier been reported in reactive arthritis synovial fluid and blood. What seemed typical of ankylosing spondylitis blood was a TCR beta motif built from several highly homologous variants.

This clonotype came up many times. Its antigen is currently unknown. TCRdb re-derived calls from the 5' RACE reads in MiXCR, one entry per CDR3 protein. Among fewer than 550,000 distinct CDR3 sequences, approximately 5.3% were seen once, and the ten largest hold under 4.5%. Trimming cost V 5 bases and J 5 bases, with 21 bases left between them. Germline CDR1 SEHNR, CDR2 FQNEAQ (reference sequence). CDR3 length: 16 amino acids. The source material was blood, either unsorted or a sorted T cell fraction (not recorded which). The rearrangement joins TRBV7-9 to TRBJ2-5, with D possibly being TRBD1 (6 bases). The sequence derives from a male donor with ankylosing spondylitis. The CDR3 bases are TGTGCCAGCAGCATACAGGGATGGGGAATGTTGGAGACCCAGTACTTC. It encodes CASSIQGWGMLETQYF. Filled out from reference TRBV7-9 and TRBJ2-5, the complete variable domain reads DTGVSQNPRHKITKRGQNVTFRCDPISEHNRLYWYRQTLGQGPEFLTYFQNEAQLEKSRLLSDRFSAERPKGSFSTLEIQRTEQGDSAMYLCASSIQGWGMLETQYFGPGTRLLVL.